This note documents a single T cell receptor beta chain sequence. The data are from a study of blood T cell repertoires in COVID-19. Study-level background: Specimens from acute and convalescent COVID-19 originated in the United States, Italy and Spain.

The trim removed 6 bases at V and 7 bases at J, leaving 4 bases unmatched. The CDR3 length is 12 residues. Germline V gives CDR1 SNHLY, CDR2 FYNNEI. Authors' processing steps: For nucleated cells, counts were estimated from reference gene primer amplification. Some clones are missing from TCRdb's copy, which holds only in-frame ones; the method was immunoSEQ multiplex PCR. V and J calls and clone size follow that table, whereas D and trimming were derived from the DNA. The sample contains about 230,000 clones, about 85% of which appear only once. V gene TRBV2 combines with J gene TRBJ2-7; the match to TRBD1 covers 9 bases. The receptor was derived from a man aged 35-49 years with acute or convalescent COVID-19. The source material was peripheral blood. The CDR3 DNA sequence: TGTGCCAGCAGCCGACAGGGGGGAGAGCAGTACTTC. Its translation is CASSRQGGEQYF.